The 27 T cell receptor beta chains presented below share a single source sample, sequenced in a study of blood T cell repertoires in COVID-19. Clones were sequenced by immunoSEQ multiplex PCR, and TCRdb holds only the in-frame ones, with some missing. The sample yields 250,000 to 300,000 clones, approximately 86% seen once. The sample comprised peripheral blood. The receptors stem from a woman in her forties or fifties who had recovered from COVID-19.

The V gene is TRBV7-2, the J gene TRBJ1-5; D is unclear. The length of the CDR3 is 14 residues. Germline values: CDR1 SGHTA, CDR2 FQGNSA. Trimming pared 2 bases from V and 4 bases from J, leaving 9 bases between. Here the CDR3 reads CASSLSAPNQPQHF. The CDR3 region has the DNA TGTGCCAGCAGCTTAAGCGCACCTAATCAGCCCCAGCATTTT. Drawing the rest from reference TRBV7-2 and TRBJ1-5, the complete variable domain is GAGVSQSPSNKVTEKGKDVELRCDPISGHTALYWYRQSLGQGLEFLIYFQGNSAPDKSGLPSDRFSAERTGGSVSTLTIQRTQQEDSAVYLCASSLSAPNQPQHFGDGTRLSIL.

The chain links TRBV4-1 to TRBJ2-4, with 8 bases fitting TRBD2. Germline values: CDR1 MGHRA, CDR2 YSYEKL. Trimming cost V 4 bases and J 0 bases; bases outside gene matches: 5. This CDR3 has 16 amino acids. The CDR3 sequence: CASSPLAGVAKNIQYF. CDR3 DNA: TGCGCCAGCAGCCCGCTAGCGGGCGTAGCCAAAAACATTCAGTACTTC.

The chain joins TRBV5-4 to TRBJ2-5; maybe TRBD2 (5 bases). The V end was cut by 2 bases, the J end by 2 bases, with 10 bases between. The CDR3 has 14 residues. In germline, CDR1 is SGHNT, CDR2 YYREEE (reference sequence). As DNA, the CDR3 is TGTGCCAGCAGCTTTCCCGGACTTCAAGAGACCCAGTACTTC. It specifies CASSFPGLQETQYF.

The chain has TRBV18 and TRBJ2-1; 9 nucleotides align to TRBD2. The CDR3 has 16 residues. The V gene's germline CDR1 is KGHSH and CDR2 LQKENI. V lost 3 bases, J lost 3 bases, and 6 bases stayed unmatched. The CDR3 DNA reads as TGTGCCAGCTCACCCCTCGGACTAGCGAGCTACAATGAGCAGTTCTTC. Its protein is CASSPLGLASYNEQFF.

The chain couples TRBV28 to TRBJ1-5; no clear D. The germline gives CDR1 MDHEN, CDR2 SYDVKM. The ends were cut back, 5 bases at V and 0 bases at J, with 11 bases in the middle. The CDR3 length is 15 residues. CDR3 coding DNA: TGTGCCAGCAGTCTCGACATTCGTAGCAATCAGCCCCAGCATTTT. As protein: CASSLDIRSNQPQHF.

V and J are TRBV2 and TRBJ1-1; D may be TRBD1 (6 bases). This CDR3 region has 14 residues. The germline V gene encodes CDR1 SNHLY and CDR2 FYNNEI. With 6 bases removed from V and 0 bases from J, the gap between germline ends came to 11 bases. CDR3 sequence reads: CASRLQGMNTEAFF. In DNA, the CDR3 is TGTGCCAGCAGACTACAGGGAATGAACACTGAAGCTTTCTTT.

J is TRBJ1-1 and V is TRBV18; D unclear. Germline lookup yields CDR1 KGHSH and CDR2 LQKENI. CDR3 size: 14 residues. Trimming removed 4 bases at V and 1 base at J, with 10 bases between. CDR3 coding DNA: TGTGCCAGCTCACTGGCATCTGGGAACACTGAAGCTTTCTTT. It translates to CASSLASGNTEAFF.

The chain joins TRBV28 to TRBJ2-5, with D possibly matching TRBD2 (5 bases). V lost 5 bases to trimming and J lost 4 bases, with 14 bases between them. The CDR3 spans 14 residues. The germline gives CDR1 MDHEN, CDR2 SYDVKM. CDR3 DNA sequence: TGTGCCAGCAGTGTTCCTAGCTTCCGAGAGACCCAGTACTTC. This encodes CASSVPSFRETQYF.

The rearrangement uses TRBV29-1 and TRBJ1-1; unclear D gene. CDR1 SQVTM and CDR2 ANQGSEA come from the germline V gene. V dropped 6 bases and J dropped 2 bases, with 7 bases sitting between them. The CDR3 has 11 residues. For the CDR3, the DNA is TGCAGCGTCCCCACTAACACTGAAGCTTTCTTT. As protein: CSVPTNTEAFF.

The genes are TRBV7-2 and TRBJ1-3; D ambiguous. The germline V gene encodes CDR1 SGHTA and CDR2 FQGNSA. The CDR3 loop spans 16 amino acids. V shed 4 bases and J shed 0 bases, with 13 bases lying between them. The CDR3 DNA follows: TGTGCCAGCAGCTCCCTTGGGAGGAACTCTGGAAACACCATATATTTT. This sequence encodes CASSSLGRNSGNTIYF.

V usage is TRBV7-3 and J usage is TRBJ1-1; D remains unclear. CDR1 SGHTA and CDR2 FQGTGA come from the germline V gene. CDR3 size: 13 residues. V lost 3 bases and J 8 bases, leaving 13 bases between the germline ends. DNA for the CDR3: TGTGCCAGCAGCTTGACGCCGGGATGGGAAGCTTTCTTT. This translates into CASSLTPGWEAFF.

The J gene is TRBJ2-7, the V gene TRBV9; a weak D match, TRBD2 (6 bases). CDR1 and CDR2 from the germline V gene are SGDLS and YYNGEE. The CDR3 is 15 amino acids. The germline V and J ends were trimmed by 4 bases and 0 bases, with 14 bases remaining between them. The CDR3 DNA follows: TGTGCCAGCAGCAGGGAGGCGCTGCTCTCCTACGAGCAGTACTTC. It yields the protein CASSREALLSYEQYF.

The V gene is TRBV18, the J gene TRBJ2-7; D call uncertain. The germline V gene encodes CDR1 KGHSH and CDR2 LQKENI. Trimming shortened V by 2 bases and J by 6 bases, and 11 bases separated the two germline ends. The CDR3 contains 13 residues. CDR3 sequence reads: CASSPDSEREQYF. In nucleotides, the CDR3 is TGTGCCAGCTCACCAGACTCTGAGCGCGAGCAGTACTTC.

The V call is TRBV5-1, the J call TRBJ1-1; D gene unclear. CDR1 is SGHRS, CDR2 YFSETQ, per germline. V lost 0 bases to trimming and J lost 6 bases, with 18 bases between them. CDR3 size: 16 residues. As DNA, the CDR3 is TGCGCCAGCAGCTTGGCCGAACTAGGAAGGGCCGCTGAAGCTTTCTTT. Its protein product is CASSLAELGRAAEAFF.

This chain uses TRBV6-6 with TRBJ1-2; D might be TRBD1 (6 bases). Trimming took off 5 bases at V and 4 bases at J, with 11 bases between the two ends. Germline lookup yields CDR1 MNHNY and CDR2 SVGAGI (reference sequence). The CDR3 runs to 13 residues. The CDR3: CASSRQETYGYTF. CDR3 sequence (DNA): TGTGCCAGCAGTAGACAGGAGACCTATGGCTACACCTTC.

The rearrangement uses TRBV30 and TRBJ1-6, with TRBD1 identical over 12 bases. The CDR3 has 15 residues. Per germline, CDR1 GTSNPN and CDR2 SVGIG (reference sequence). After removal of 3 bases from V and 10 bases from J, the junction contained 7 bases not matched to a gene. The CDR3 coding sequence is TGTGCCTGGAGCCGGGGACAGGGGGCAGGATCACCCCTCCACTTT. Translating it yields CAWSRGQGAGSPLHF.

The chain has TRBV13 and TRBJ2-1, with 7 bases lining up with TRBD2. The trim removed 5 bases at V and 0 bases at J, leaving 7 bases unmatched. The germline V gene encodes CDR1 PRHDT and CDR2 FYEKMQ (reference sequence). The CDR3 runs 16 residues. The CDR3 region is CASSTRAGSSYNEQFF. The CDR3, as DNA: TGTGCCAGCAGCACCCGAGCGGGATCCTCCTACAATGAGCAGTTCTTC.

V is TRBV5-6 and J is TRBJ1-6, with no clear D. Trimming stripped 4 bases from V and 7 bases from J, with 12 bases between. CDR1 is SGHDT, CDR2 YYEEEE, per germline. The CDR3 totals 14 residues. As DNA, the CDR3 is TGTGCCAGCAGCCCCCCTGGCCCCAATTCACCCCTCCACTTT. Amino acid sequence: CASSPPGPNSPLHF.

The rearrangement uses TRBV7-2 and TRBJ1-3, with D possibly TRBD1 on 5 matching bases. This CDR3 contains 17 residues. V lost 3 bases to trimming and J lost 0 bases, with 15 bases between them. Germline CDR1 is SGHTA and CDR2 is FQGNSA. This chain's CDR3 is CASSFLGQAFSGNTIYF. In nucleotides, the CDR3 is TGTGCCAGCAGCTTTTTAGGACAAGCTTTCTCTGGAAACACCATATATTTT.

The chain couples TRBV4-3 to TRBJ2-1; D possibly corresponds to TRBD2 (7 bases). Germline CDR1 is LGHNA and CDR2 is YSLEER. Trimming took 0 bases from V and 7 from J, leaving 19 bases between them. The CDR3 is 17 amino acids. CDR3 bases: TGCGCCAGCAGCCAAGATGGGATGTCGGGGGGCCCGAATGAGCAGTTCTTC. This sequence encodes CASSQDGMSGGPNEQFF.

The chain is built from TRBV28 and TRBJ2-3; 7 positions agree with TRBD1. Germline-derived CDR1 and CDR2 are MDHEN and SYDVKM. The ends lost 6 bases at V and 0 bases at J; junction bases unmatched: 6. The CDR3 has 15 residues. This CDR3 is CASRSSTGSTDTQYF. The CDR3 coding sequence is TGTGCCAGCAGATCCTCGACAGGGAGCACAGATACGCAGTATTTT.

This chain uses TRBV28 with TRBJ1-2, with D hard to call. The CDR3 runs 14 residues. Germline V CDR1 and CDR2: MDHEN, SYDVKM. Trimming cost V 3 bases and J 6 bases, with 14 bases left between them. CDR3 sequence: CASSFPGSSHGYTF. Here the CDR3 DNA reads TGTGCCAGCAGTTTCCCCGGGAGTAGCCATGGCTACACCTTC.

V usage is TRBV9 and J usage is TRBJ2-3; 16 bases align to TRBD2. This CDR3 contains 18 residues. The V and J ends lost 0 bases and 3 bases, in that order; junction bases with no gene match: 4. CDR1 is SGDLS, CDR2 YYNGEE, per germline. This chain's CDR3 is CASSVEGLAGGQTDTQYF. CDR3 in DNA: TGTGCCAGCAGCGTAGAGGGACTAGCGGGGGGGCAGACAGATACGCAGTATTTT.

The genes are TRBV6-2 or TRBV6-3 and TRBJ2-5; 10 nucleotides match TRBD2. The CDR3 spans 14 residues. CDR1 MNHEY and CDR2 SVGEGT come from the germline V gene. Unmatched junction bases numbered 3, after V lost 5 bases and J lost 3 bases. CDR3 sequence reads: CASSALAGEETQYF. CDR3 bases: TGTGCCAGCAGTGCCCTAGCGGGAGAAGAGACCCAGTACTTC.

This clone was observed once. The chain is built from TRBV7-9 and TRBJ1-1, with 8 bases lining up with TRBD1. The CDR3 loop spans 18 amino acids. The germline V gene encodes CDR1 SEHNR and CDR2 FQNEAQ (reference sequence). The ends lost 5 bases at V and 6 bases at J; junction bases unmatched: 20. The CDR3 reads CASSPTGLHTGQAAEAFF. CDR3 DNA: TGTGCCAGCAGCCCGACTGGCCTTCACACGGGACAGGCCGCTGAAGCTTTCTTT.

The chain recombines TRBV5-1 with TRBJ1-1; no clear D gene. V was clipped by 5 bases and J by 0 bases, with 11 bases between them. The CDR3 sequence is 14 residues long. Germline V gene lookup returns CDR1 SGHRS and CDR2 YFSETQ. The CDR3 here is CASRIEGMNTEAFF. DNA of the CDR3: TGCGCCAGCAGAATCGAGGGCATGAACACTGAAGCTTTCTTT.

The rearrangement joins TRBV28 to TRBJ2-7; tentatively, D is TRBD1 (6 bases). There are 14 residues in the CDR3. The germline CDR1 and CDR2 sequences are MDHEN and SYDVKM. The ends were cut back, 5 bases at V and 3 bases at J, with 14 bases in the middle. CDR3 sequence reads: CASSLGHFDYEQYF. CDR3 bases: TGTGCCAGCAGTCTGGGACACTTCGACTACGAGCAGTACTTC.